This TCR beta chain was profiled in a study of blood T cells in healthy people across ages. Whole-study context: Per two T cells, template switching captured roughly one barcoded beta molecule.

Note on this clonotype: The antigen is undetermined.

Healthy Caucasian individuals from Russia aged about 6 to 90 were enrolled as donors. The authors drew around 9.3 milliliters of peripheral blood from each donor. Trimming shortened V by 3 bases and J by 1 base, and 15 bases separated the two germline ends. CDR3 length: 16 amino acids. Germline V CDR1 and CDR2: KGHSH, LQKENI. Findings and caveats of the study: Per million T cells, TCR beta diversity dropped about linearly as age rose.

Primed by a sample-barcoded 5' primer and a J-beta primer mix, a second PCR proceeded for about 7 to 12 cycles. TCRdb fed the 5' RACE reads into MiXCR, producing one record per CDR3 protein. The sample carries more than 750,000 distinct CDR3 sequences, almost 30% recorded once. This same sample was also part of a study on T cells of mothers and their children.

The receptor comes from a middle-aged woman in good health. The sequencing input was blood. The V and J genes are TRBV18 and TRBJ1-1; D is ambiguous. The CDR3 bases are TGTGCCAGCTCACCGGTACCCATGGGGAGGAACACTGAAGCTTTCTTT. Translated: CASSPVPMGRNTEAFF. Based on the CDR3 plus reference TRBV18 and TRBJ1-1, the full variable domain is NAGVMQNPRHLVRRRGQEARLRCSPMKGHSHVYWYRQLPEEGLKFMVYLQKENIIDESGMPKERFSAEFPKEGPSILRIQQVVRGDSAAYFCASSPVPMGRNTEAFFGQGTRLTVV.